The rows below give T cell receptor beta chains drawn from one sample of a study of cytomegalovirus exposure and HLA in healthy donors. Libraries were prepared by immunoSEQ multiplex PCR; TCRdb keeps only in-frame clonotypes and omits some of them. This sample has 95,000 to 150,000 clones, with approximately 73% found just once. Material for sequencing was PBMCs. The receptors stem from a man aged 60 to 75 in good health and CMV-seropositive. Both conserved end residues are part of each CDR3. Each record gives: clone size, D gene, J gene, V gene, CDR3 DNA, CDR3 protein. A D gene is named only where the DNA matches it firmly. Clone size appears in some rows only: once, few, many, or a class for an expanded clone.

few | NA | TRBJ1-2 | TRBV5-1 | TGCGCCAGCAGCTTGGAAGGCCAGGGCTATGGCTACACCTTC | CASSLEGQGYGYTF
NA | TRBD1 | TRBJ1-1 | TRBV2 | TGTGCCAGCCGAGTACAGGGGGCGAGGTACACTGAAGCTTTCTTT | CASRVQGARYTEAFF
NA | NA | TRBJ2-1 | TRBV5-1 | TGCGCCAGCAGCTGGATGCCGGCCGGGAACAATGAGCAGTTCTTC | CASSWMPAGNNEQFF
few | NA | TRBJ2-5 | TRBV15 | TGTGCCACCAGCAGAGGGGGGGACGGAGAGACCCAGTACTTC | CATSRGGDGETQYF
once | NA | TRBJ2-7 | TRBV4-1 | TGCGCCAGCAGCCATGTCCTAGCGCGGGACCTCTACGAGCAGTACTTC | CASSHVLARDLYEQYF
NA | NA | TRBJ1-2 | TRBV6-5 | TGTGCCAGCAGGAAGACGACAGTGGACTATGGCTACACCTTC | CASRKTTVDYGYTF
NA | TRBD2 | TRBJ2-7 | TRBV28 | TGTGCCAGCAGTTTACTCCTAGCGGGGATCCACGAGCAGTACTTC | CASSLLLAGIHEQYF
NA | TRBD1 | TRBJ2-7 | TRBV7-2 | TGTGCCAGCAGCTTAGACTGGACAGGGTCCTACGAGCAGTACTTC | CASSLDWTGSYEQYF
NA | NA | TRBJ1-1 | TRBV28 | TGTGCCAGCAGCCAAAGGGGCGGGGCCCTGAACACTGAAGCTTTCTTT | CASSQRGGALNTEAFF
few | TRBD1 | TRBJ1-2 | TRBV2 | TGTGCCAGCTCACTCCAGGGGGCTAAGGGCTACACCTTC | CASSLQGAKGYTF
NA | TRBD1 | TRBJ2-5 | TRBV18 | TGTGCCAGCTCACCTCCATCCGGACAGGGGGAGACCCAGTACTTC | CASSPPSGQGETQYF
NA | TRBD1 | TRBJ1-3 | TRBV10-3 | TGTGCCATCAGAAGGGACAGGGCAAGATCCTCCTCTGGAAACACCATATATTTT | CAIRRDRARSSSGNTIYF
NA | NA | TRBJ1-5 | TRBV18 | TGTGCCAGCTCACCACCTGGAGCGGGGCGTGATCAGCCCCAGCATTTT | CASSPPGAGRDQPQHF
NA | NA | TRBJ1-3 | TRBV19 | TGTGCCAGTAGTATGGCAGGAAACACCATATATTTT | CASSMAGNTIYF
NA | TRBD1 | TRBJ1-6 | TRBV6-1 | TGTGCCAGCAGTGGGACAGGACTTCATTCACCCCTCCACTTT | CASSGTGLHSPLHF
NA | TRBD1 | TRBJ1-6 | TRBV7-9 | TGTGCCAGCAGCTTGGACAGGGGTATGGCCTCCTATAATTCACCCCTCCACTTT | CASSLDRGMASYNSPLHF
NA | NA | TRBJ2-1 | TRBV19 | TGTGCCAGTAGCGGGACAAACTACAATGAGCAGTTCTTC | CASSGTNYNEQFF
NA | NA | TRBJ2-3 | TRBV7-9 | TGTGCCAGCAGAGGGGGACCGCCAGATACGCAGTATTTT | CASRGGPPDTQYF
NA | NA | TRBJ1-5 | TRBV6-1 | TGTGCCAGCACCCAGGGAATCAATCAGCCCCAGCATTTT | CASTQGINQPQHF
few | NA | TRBJ1-5 | TRBV4-1 | TGCGCCAGCAGCCAAGATCCGGCGGAGAGGCCCCAGCATTTT | CASSQDPAERPQHF
NA | NA | TRBJ1-6 | TRBV5-1 | TGCGCCAGCAGCCTATTCGAGGATTCACCCCTCCACTTT | CASSLFEDSPLHF
NA | NA | TRBJ1-1 | TRBV7-6 | TGTGCCAGCAGCTTAGGAGGGCCCGAAGCTTTCTTT | CASSLGGPEAFF
NA | TRBD1 | TRBJ2-3 | TRBV30 | TGTGCCTGGACCAGGGGGTCGCTTGGCACAGATACGCAGTATTTT | CAWTRGSLGTDTQYF
NA | NA | TRBJ2-1 | TRBV21-1 | TGTGCCAGCAGCCTCGGAGGCAATGAGCAGTTCTTC | CASSLGGNEQFF
NA | NA | TRBJ1-5 | TRBV28 | TGTGCCAGCAGTTTCCCCCGGGGGGGCAATCAGCCCCAGCATTTT | CASSFPRGGNQPQHF
NA | TRBD1 | TRBJ2-7 | TRBV30 | TGTGCCTGGACAGGGGGATCCTACGAGCAGTACTTC | CAWTGGSYEQYF
NA | NA | TRBJ1-1 | TRBV2 | TGTGCCAGCACCCAGGAGGGCGAAGCTTTCTTT | CASTQEGEAFF
NA | NA | TRBJ1-5 | TRBV28 | TGTGCCAGCAGTTCCTGGGAGGGCAATCAGCCCCAGCATTTT | CASSSWEGNQPQHF
NA | TRBD1 | TRBJ2-7 | TRBV4-1 | TGCGCCAGCAGCCACTCCACGAGCGACAGGGCCTACGAGCAGTACTTC | CASSHSTSDRAYEQYF
few | NA | TRBJ1-6 | TRBV28 | TGTGCCAGCAGGCGGTCCTGGCATTCACCCCTCCACTTT | CASRRSWHSPLHF
NA | NA | TRBJ1-6 | TRBV18 | TGTGCCAGCTCACCACAGCAGGGGAATTCACCCCTCCACTTT | CASSPQQGNSPLHF
NA | TRBD1 | TRBJ1-5 | TRBV7-9 | TGTGCCAGCAGCCAGTGGACAGGGGGCGATCAGCCCCAGCATTTT | CASSQWTGGDQPQHF
NA | TRBD1 | TRBJ1-2 | TRBV6-5 | TGTGCCAGCAGTCGTACAGGGGAAGGCTACACCTTC | CASSRTGEGYTF
few | NA | TRBJ1-6 | TRBV4-2 | TGTGCCAGCAGCCTCACCCTAGGTGGCGGCAATTCACCCCTCCACTTT | CASSLTLGGGNSPLHF
few | TRBD1 | TRBJ1-2 | TRBV2 | TGTGCCAGCAGGGAGACAGGGACGTGGAGCTACACCTTC | CASRETGTWSYTF
NA | NA | TRBJ1-6 | TRBV4-1 | TGCGCCAGCAGCCAAGATAGCGTAACGGTTTCGAGGAATTCACCCCTCCACTTT | CASSQDSVTVSRNSPLHF
few | NA | TRBJ1-3 | TRBV30 | TGTGCCTGGGCCCCCGGCGGGGGAAACACCATATATTTT | CAWAPGGGNTIYF
NA | TRBD1 | TRBJ1-2 | TRBV10-3 | TGTGCCACAGGGACAGTGGTTACCTATGGCTACACCTTC | CATGTVVTYGYTF
NA | NA | TRBJ2-2 | TRBV7-2 | TGTGCCAGCAGACTGGGGGGAGCGGTGAACACCGGGGAGCTGTTTTTT | CASRLGGAVNTGELFF
NA | TRBD2 | TRBJ2-3 | TRBV6-4 | TGTGCCAGCAGCGAACTAGCGGGGGGTGCAGATACGCAGTATTTT | CASSELAGGADTQYF
NA | NA | TRBJ1-6 | TRBV7-9 | TGTGCCAGCGTGGCCAGCGCCTCCTATAATTCACCCCTCCACTTT | CASVASASYNSPLHF
NA | TRBD1 | TRBJ2-2 | TRBV4-1 | TGCGCCAGCAGAACCGGACAGGGGGCTGGCGGGGAGCTGTTTTTT | CASRTGQGAGGELFF
NA | TRBD2 | TRBJ2-3 | TRBV7-7 | TGTGCTAGCAGCTTAGGCGGGGGAGGGGATACGCAGTATTTT | CASSLGGGGDTQYF
NA | NA | TRBJ2-7 | TRBV5-4 | TGTGCCAGCAGCTTGGTCGGAGAGATGGACGAGCAGTACTTC | CASSLVGEMDEQYF
once | NA | TRBJ1-6 | TRBV27 | TGTGCCAGCAGTCTAGGGGGCTCCTATAATTCACCCCTCCACTTT | CASSLGGSYNSPLHF
NA | TRBD2 | TRBJ2-7 | TRBV4-1 | TGCGCCAGCAGCCCGGGGGGCGGGGGGGCGCGGGAGCAGTACTTC | CASSPGGGGAREQYF